The present entry profiles one TCR beta chain with its context. Its cognate antigen is unknown. The source of the sample is a study of T cells in localized non-small cell lung cancer. The study, taken as a whole, reports: Adjacent lung was found to contain a median roughly 60 of the top 100 tumor clones. Longer survival (overall) was linked to higher T cell density in blood. Sequencing involved a lone tumor region, leaving heterogeneity possible.

TCRdb's table, derived via immunoSEQ multiplex PCR, lists solely in-frame clones and lacks some. The sample records 23,000 or so clones, approximately 86% being singletons. Trimming shortened V by 0 bases and J by 4 bases, and 10 bases separated the two germline ends. CDR3 size: 15 residues. CDR1 is LGHNA and CDR2 is YSLEER in the germline V gene. V and J are TRBV4-3 and TRBJ2-1; D not certain. The sequenced sample was peripheral blood, obtained before any cancer treatment. The clonotype was recovered from a male donor at least 60 years old with stage II squamous cell lung carcinoma. The DNA of the CDR3 is TGCGCCAGCAGCCAAGAGGTCAGCATGTACAATGAGCAGTTCTTC. Protein: CASSQEVSMYNEQFF.